Below, one TCR beta chain is given with its context. Its antigen remains unknown. In TCRdb, the RT-PCR reads were re-called with MiXCR into one record per CDR3 protein. The table records more than 400,000 distinct CDR3 sequences, 7.2% of them present only once. These data belong to a study of response to subunit inactivated influenza vaccine. Overall study results and limits: That few new T cells are recruited by each seasonal influenza vaccination was the authors' suggestion.

The CDR3 spans 12 residues. Germline V gene sequence: CDR1 MDHEN, CDR2 SYDVKM. V was pared by 6 bases and J by 1 base, with 6 bases between. The sample consisted of PBMCs from blood, taken around 25 months after vaccination. The chain has TRBV28 and TRBJ1-1; D is undetermined. The receptor was isolated from a man aged 50 to 69 who received an inactivated influenza vaccine. The CDR3, as DNA: TGTGCCAGCAGGTCGGCGAACACTGAAGCTTTCTTT. This codes for CASRSANTEAFF.